Below, 5 T cell receptor beta chains from the same sample are listed, as sequenced in a study of shared clonotypes between healthy human individuals. Generated by immunoSEQ multiplex PCR, the TCRdb table keeps only in-frame clones and is missing some. Altogether approximately 2.3 million clones are present, just over 90% being singletons, with the ten largest covering under 0.45%. Sequenced: naive CD4+ T cells from PBMCs. The subset was: CD45RA+ positively selected. These receptor sequences come from a man younger than 35 in good health. Some clones in this sample may be carry-over from other donors' samples.

V usage is TRBV6-5 and J usage is TRBJ2-2, with D possibly being TRBD1 (6 bases). V was clipped by 2 bases and J by 6 bases, with 7 bases between them. Germline V gene sequence: CDR1 MNHEY, CDR2 SVGAGI. The CDR3 length is 13 residues. The CDR3 sequence: CASSYKGAGELFF. CDR3 coding DNA: TGTGCCAGCAGTTACAAGGGGGCCGGGGAGCTGTTTTTT.

The V call is TRBV29-1, the J call TRBJ2-1; D perhaps matches TRBD2 (6 bases). V gave up 5 bases and J gave up 7 bases, with 12 bases separating them. The germline gives CDR1 SQVTM, CDR2 ANQGSEA. This CDR3 spans 12 amino acids. CDR3 amino acids: CSVREIFNEQFF. The CDR3 DNA sequence: TGCAGCGTTCGGGAGATTTTTAATGAGCAGTTCTTC.

This rearrangement joins TRBV30 to TRBJ2-1, with D unresolved. Germline V gene sequence: CDR1 GTSNPN, CDR2 SVGIG (reference sequence). The CDR3 extends over 11 amino acids. V lost 7 bases, J lost 4 bases, and 8 bases lay in between. The CDR3 DNA follows: TGTGCCTTTTCCGGTTACAATGAGCAGTTCTTC. It encodes CAFSGYNEQFF.

This clone was seen only once. This same CDR3 is encoded by further DNA sequences in the sample. The chain joins TRBV7-7 to TRBJ2-2; D is ambiguous. Deletions cut 5 bases from V and 1 base from J, with 5 bases between. This CDR3 spans 13 amino acids. Germline V gives CDR1 SSHAT, CDR2 FNYEAQ (reference sequence). CDR3 residues: CASSPGNTGELFF. In nucleotides, the CDR3 is TGTGCCAGCAGCCCCGGGAACACCGGGGAGCTGTTTTTT.

V and J are TRBV2 and TRBJ1-5; D unclear. Deletions cut 1 base from V and 3 bases from J, with 16 bases between. The CDR3 extends over 17 amino acids. CDR1 and CDR2 from the germline V gene are SNHLY and FYNNEI. CDR3 DNA: TGTGCCAGCAGTGAAGTAGCCTTCCAGCCCGACAATCAGCCCCAGCATTTT. It specifies CASSEVAFQPDNQPQHF.